A selection of T cell receptor beta chains follows, all from one sample in a study of blood T cell repertoires in COVID-19. TCRdb's table, derived via immunoSEQ multiplex PCR, lists solely in-frame clones and lacks some. Of about 30,000 clones listed, about 90% are singletons. The sample taken for sequencing was peripheral blood. These receptor sequences come from a human donor in a cohort sampled during active COVID-19. Each CDR3 is given with its conserved first and last residue. Each record gives: V gene, CDR3 protein.

TRBV7-3	CASSLPGGGQNTGELFF
TRBV30	CAWSPWGGTNTEAFF
TRBV5-1	CASSFSGGETQYF
TRBV9	CASSGGTGGEQYF
TRBV4-1	CASSQDLGAYEQYF
TRBV5-8	CASTLQGISGNTIYF
TRBV5-1	CASSSGTVLEQYF
TRBV5-8	CASSFIGGYGYTF
TRBV30	CAWRDPRADYGYTF
TRBV5-6	CASSLYRGQGGYGYTF
TRBV5-1	CASSLGGSNQPQHF
TRBV6-6	CASSRPGQGAGRGYTF
TRBV5-1	CASSVQGVGYTF
TRBV5-1	CASSSTGGNYEQYF
TRBV5-1	CASSWGLRGGGNTEAFF
TRBV3-1/TRBV3-2	CASSQGGEGDTDTQYF
TRBV6-5	CASSSGWDRGQLAFF
TRBV7-2	CASSKSGARADQPQHF
TRBV10-1	CASSAGPGGEKLFF
TRBV30	CAWSGQGPQPQHF
TRBV9	CASSGYSGTGNSPLHF
TRBV5-5	CASSLTPGYGYTF
TRBV28	CASSSGTVYGYTF
TRBV19	CASRSPDMNTEAFF
TRBV4-2	CASSQGLGASGNTIYF
TRBV19	CASSIERVLGIQYF
TRBV19	CASSEGVRETQYF
TRBV7-8	CASSLGQVYEQYF
TRBV5-6	CASSLAKTQYF
TRBV5-4	CASSSGQSSYNEQFF
TRBV5-4	CASSPGQGREKLFF
TRBV18	CASSLNSGRGNEKLFF
TRBV11-3	CASSLEWAGDRTGELFF
TRBV5-1	CASSLTPVATNEKLFF
TRBV7-8	CASSLGDSNYGYTF
TRBV29-1	CSVGDRGSPLHF
TRBV4-1	CASSQEETPNYGYTF
TRBV6-1	CASSEGAGGRTDTQYF